This T cell receptor beta chain was identified in a study of blood T cell repertoires in COVID-19. Per the germline V gene, CDR1 is MNHEY and CDR2 is SVGAGI. Trimming removed 4 bases from V and 5 bases from J, with 20 bases in between. The CDR3 covers 16 residues. Measured with immunoSEQ multiplex PCR; TCRdb has only the in-frame clones, and not every one. This table holds tens of thousands of clones, 90% found once. The sequence derives from a man in his 60s with acute or convalescent COVID-19. The chain uses TRBV6-5 and TRBJ1-2; D might be TRBD1 (5 bases). The material sequenced was peripheral blood. The CDR3 protein is CASSFGLLRDSYGYTF. The CDR3 bases are TGTGCCAGCAGTTTTGGACTCCTCAGGGACTCGTATGGCTACACCTTC.